The 5 T cell receptor beta chains below all came from one sample that was sequenced in a study of T cells in narcolepsy. Profiling relied on immunoSEQ multiplex PCR, and the TCRdb table lists in-frame clones only, not all of them. The table shows approximately 20,000 clones, with about 91% occurring only once. The specimen sequenced was CD45RA- memory CD4+ T cells from PBMCs. These receptors originate from a human donor with narcolepsy.

CDR3 sequence: CASSLGGGSEKLFF. The CDR3 nucleotides read TGCGCCAGCAGCTTAGGAGGGGGTAGTGAAAAACTGTTTTTT. This chain joins TRBV5-1 and TRBJ1-4; D possibly corresponds to TRBD1 (6 bases). There are 14 residues in the CDR3. V was cut by 2 bases and J by 7 bases, with 12 bases left in between. Germline-derived CDR1 and CDR2 are SGHRS and YFSETQ. Full variable domain (outside the CDR3, taken from reference TRBV5-1 and TRBJ1-4): KAGVTQTPRYLIKTRGQQVTLSCSPISGHRSVSWYQQTPGQGLQFLFEYFSETQRNKGNFPGRFSGRQFSNSRSEMNVSTLELGDSALYLCASSLGGGSEKLFFGSGTQLSVL.

The rearrangement links TRBV28 to TRBJ2-5; D is uncertain. The length of the CDR3 is 12 residues. Germline V lookup: CDR1 MDHEN, CDR2 SYDVKM. The germline V and J ends were trimmed by 4 bases and 5 bases, with 8 bases remaining between them. DNA of the CDR3: TGTGCCAGCAGTTCCGCCCGGGAGACCCAGTACTTC. It codes for CASSSARETQYF.

This clone is a singleton in its sample. The genes are TRBV28 and TRBJ2-1; D is undetermined. Trimming removed 2 bases at V and 9 bases at J, with 8 bases between. The length of the CDR3 is 12 residues. Germline V gene lookup returns CDR1 MDHEN and CDR2 SYDVKM. The CDR3 bases are TGTGCCAGCAGTTTAGAATGGGGTGAGCAGTTCTTC. Translated, it gives CASSLEWGEQFF.

This rearrangement joins TRBV19 to TRBJ2-4, with D possibly matching TRBD1 (5 bases). Germline V gene data show CDR1 as LNHDA and CDR2 as SQIVND (reference sequence). The CDR3 sequence is 14 residues long. The V and J ends lost 5 bases and 7 bases respectively, with 15 bases between them. CDR3 in amino acids: CASSYQGRGNIQYF. CDR3 nucleotide sequence: TGTGCCAGTAGTTATCAGGGTCGAGGCAACATTCAGTACTTC.

The V and J genes are TRBV7-9 and TRBJ1-4; a weak D match, TRBD1 (5 bases). Germline lookup yields CDR1 SEHNR and CDR2 FQNEAQ (reference sequence). The CDR3 is made up of 19 amino acids. V was cut by 0 bases and J by 4 bases, with 21 bases left in between. The CDR3 sequence is CASSLAGFGDRVLNEKLFF. The CDR3 nucleotides are TGTGCCAGCAGCTTAGCCGGGTTCGGGGACCGGGTTCTTAATGAAAAACTGTTTTTT.